This T cell receptor (beta chain) appears in the sequencing data of a study of cytomegalovirus exposure and HLA in healthy donors (dated by TCRdb to 2015 to 2018). For context, the study as a whole: In an earlier analysis of roughly 590 of the donors, less than 350 Gb of sequence data and 117 million unique TCR beta sequences from roughly 180 million T cells were reported. An early release that covered 640 HLA-typed donors contained approximately 290 gigabases of sequencing data and some 87 million unique TCR sequences. Of the 350 to 400 genotyped donors, roughly 80% fell in the genetic ancestry cluster associated with self-reported Caucasian donors. The study aimed to test whether signatures of past pathogen exposure could be identified by cataloging public T cell receptors. The study profiled the T cell repertoires of hundreds of subjects by immunosequencing and related them to cytomegalovirus serostatus. Along with the roughly 710-subject first cohort, a separate validation cohort of over a hundred different subjects was used. The study combined high-throughput TCR immunosequencing, statistical association of individual TCRs with disease status, and machine learning to predict cytomegalovirus infection status. A later analysis re-analyzed previously published TCR beta repertoires from 660 or so donors and added high-resolution HLA genotyping to study TCR occurrence patterns. In the later analysis, no new phenotypic data were used to find candidate immune exposures; instead, reliance was placed on TCR beta sequences and their occurrence across donors. An earlier analysis of approximately 580 of the donors used high-throughput TCR beta sequencing to judge whether each TCR beta V gene segment behaved as functional or pseudogenic. Donor age, sex, ethnicity and CMV serostatus were compiled together with the repertoire data. Genome-wide SNP genotypes for about three fifths of the roughly 670 donors were used in a later genetic analysis, which treated that subset as a discovery cohort. Every discovery cohort repertoire had been produced on one sequencing platform. HLA typing included class I and class II loci at four-digit resolution. The number of typed donors differed by locus: about 620-640 for A, B, C, DRB1 and DQB1; 500 to 550 for DQA1; some 610 for DPA1; and around 450 for DPB1. A few DR-DQ haplotypes were treated as single units for association and clustering because of strong linkage in the cohort. Among around 400 genotyped donors of the cohort, an average of around 220,000 unique TCR beta nucleotide sequences was sequenced per donor, of which roughly 17% were non-productive.

What the research found in general, with its limitations: Because HLA typing was missing for some donors at each locus, association tests included only the typed subset. Most TCR sequences were seen in very few donors, while some public TCRs were found in many individuals. According to the authors, the approach could potentially be generalized to other disease states and immunological phenotypes. Strong co-occurrence of HLA alleles, especially DR and DQ, made assigning TCR associations to individual alleles difficult. Compared with equally common non-associated chains, HLA-associated TCR beta chains in a later analysis were more clonally expanded and had lower generation probabilities. Because counts were too low, seventeen rarely observed V segments, including chromosome 9 orphons, were left out of the earlier analysis of some 640 of the donors. Sequencing depth was assumed to be roughly uniform across donors in the presence/absence analyses, though that assumption may not hold. In the study, about 150 TCR beta chains were listed as associated with cytomegalovirus. In an earlier analysis of more than 500 of the donors, most TCR beta V segments appeared in productive rearrangements about 87% or about 30% of the time, broadly matching IMGT annotations. A later analysis found that TCR association rates varied across HLA loci, with DRB1 alleles showing the most associated TCRs and HLA-C alleles the fewest. Specific HLA alleles were associated with 16,951 TCR beta sequences at a false discovery rate of 0.05 in a later analysis. In a later genetic analysis, a missense DCLRE1C variant was associated with V-gene and J-gene trimming of TCR beta chains, and the association was replicated in an independent cohort. In vitro tests confirmed that three of the cytomegalovirus-associated TCR beta chains recognize cytomegalovirus antigens. A cluster of highly shared sequence variants was judged likely to be a technical artifact of the sequencing pipeline. A further reported finding was that TCR beta sequences accurately predicted the HLA-A and HLA-B alleles for most subjects in the first cohort. A later analysis found that most CMV-associated TCR beta chains appeared HLA-restricted, with HLA associations seemingly driven largely by CMV exposure. CMV serostatus was the only immune exposure information available for the cohort. Correlated functional status among segregating V segments might reflect linkage disequilibrium, but an unknown experimental factor could not be ruled out. Several of the top co-occurrence clusters appeared to be linked to parvovirus B19, influenza, CMV and Epstein-Barr virus, according to a later analysis. Some IMGT-functional V segments, including TRBV6-2 and TRBV6-3, could not be distinguished by the 87-base-pair reads and were therefore excluded. In this cohort, only TCR beta chains were sequenced, and detectable features were limited by the absence of alpha or paired-chain data. Cytomegalovirus status was reported to be diagnosed by the classifier with high specificity and sensitivity in both the original and validation cohorts. In a later genetic analysis, fewer N-insertions in productive TCRs were reported among donors in an Asian-associated ancestry cluster than the roughly 700-donor mean.

Its CDR3 holds 15 amino acids, cysteine through phenylalanine. Of the read, only the CDR3 DNA is kept; its 45 bases are in frame from base 1. V is cut by 4 bases and J by 5 bases, and the space between the germline ends is 18 bases. Via the germline V gene, CDR1 is SGHRS and CDR2 YFSETQ. The cohort comprised 670 or so healthy bone marrow donors. Cohort members were all nominally healthy when sampled, although unrecorded immune exposures were likely present. The donor tested CMV seronegative, placing the donor among the 350 or so seronegative members of the cohort. Each donor provided a peripheral blood sample, and peripheral blood mononuclear cells were used for TCR beta sequencing. The Qiagen DNeasy Blood Extraction Kit was used to extract genomic DNA from the blood cell samples. The count of this clone is one. Its antigen is not yet known. There are no base qualities to consult, and no much larger clone falls within one base.

Receptor libraries were prepared by the immunoSEQ multiplex PCR assay. For the multiplex PCR, a mixture combining 60 forward primers for TCR Vbeta segments and 13 reverse primers for TCR Jbeta segments was used. A multiplex PCR assay on genomic DNA amplified the CDR3 region of rearranged TCR beta genes. The amplified TCR beta libraries were sequenced on the Illumina HiSeq System as 87-base-pair reads. As for how the authors treated the data: Across the roughly 600 repertoires, a later analysis counted about 81 million unique TCR beta chains, around 11 million of which were shared by at least two donors. To remove PCR and sequencing errors, raw reads were error-corrected and collapsed into unique sequences using a nearest-neighbor algorithm that merged closely related sequences. Alignment of CDR3 sequences to IMGT reference sequences was used to assign V, D and J gene segments. Each retained sequence needed at least a six-nucleotide match to both a V gene segment and a J gene segment. A rearrangement counted as productive if the CDR3 had no stop codons and remained in frame with V and J, and every other rearrangement counted as non-productive. CDR3 was defined according to IMGT convention as the region running from the second conserved V-encoded cysteine to the conserved J-encoded phenylalanine. Sequences without an unambiguous match to a single V gene segment were excluded from the earlier analysis of almost 600 of the donors. An earlier analysis of roughly 590 of the donors called V segments functional above 56.7% productive rearrangements and segregating when the between-donor standard deviation exceeded 5%. To diagnose cytomegalovirus status from the catalog of TCR beta chain sequences, a statistical classification framework was built. V and J gene assignment, in a later analysis, came from comparing TCR nucleotide sequences with IMGT/GENE-DB human TR gene sequences. A later analysis assigned CDR3 sequences and most-parsimonious VDJ recombination scenarios with the TCRdist pipeline. In a later analysis, each TCR beta chain was defined by its CDR3 amino acid sequence together with its V-gene family, and reads without a unique V-gene family were excluded. To address suspected cross-contamination and a sequencing artifact, a later analysis removed under 600 highly shared, low-generation-probability nucleotide sequences. In a later analysis, a clonal expansion index for each public chain was calculated from normalized within-repertoire ranks of inferred template counts. In a later analysis, generation probabilities were computed using a VDJ recombination model fitted to out-of-frame rearrangements, and the results were checked against IGoR. In a later analysis, hypergeometric tests were used to score TCR-TCR, TCR-HLA and TCR-CMV co-occurrence, with a repertoire-size bias correction applied to TCR pairs. In a later analysis, false discovery rates were estimated by permuting HLA or CMV assignments 20 times. In a later analysis, co-occurring TCRs were grouped with DBSCAN, and TCRdist sequence similarity was added when clustering was performed within HLA-allele-positive subsets. Repertoires with fewer than 30,000 or more than 120,000 public chains were left out of co-occurrence clustering, as were five repertoires with anomalous nucleotide sharing. In TCRdb, the immuneACCESS table is reduced to in-frame sequences with V and J assigned. These tables do not hold every clone; where another copy was compared, an unresolved V gene accounts for under half, and the others remain unexplained. The V and J calls and clone size were taken over from that table, and D and trimming were inferred from the DNA. In this sample the table shows 150,000 to 200,000 clones, roughly 77% of which occur a single time. Together, the top ten hold approximately 2.1% of the sample.

The rearranged segments are TRBV5-1 and TRBJ1-1; TRBD1 is possibly the D segment (6 matching bases). The sequencing input was PBMCs. This clonotype originated in a woman aged 18-29 years in good health and CMV-seronegative. The bases are TGCGCCAGCAGCCTATTAACTTCAGGGGTTACTGAAGCTTTCTTT. Translation gives CASSLLTSGVTEAFF.